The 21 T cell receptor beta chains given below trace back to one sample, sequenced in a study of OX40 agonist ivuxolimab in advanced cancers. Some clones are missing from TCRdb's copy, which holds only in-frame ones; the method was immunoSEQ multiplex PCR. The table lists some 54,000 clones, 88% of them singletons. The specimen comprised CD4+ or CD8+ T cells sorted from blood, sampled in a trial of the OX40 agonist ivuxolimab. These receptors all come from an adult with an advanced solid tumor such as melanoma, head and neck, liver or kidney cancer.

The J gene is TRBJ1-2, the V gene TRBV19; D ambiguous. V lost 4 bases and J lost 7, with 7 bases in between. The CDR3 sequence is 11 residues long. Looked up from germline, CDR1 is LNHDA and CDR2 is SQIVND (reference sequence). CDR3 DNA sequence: TGTGCCAGTAGTACATACCGTGGCTACACCTTC. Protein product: CASSTYRGYTF.

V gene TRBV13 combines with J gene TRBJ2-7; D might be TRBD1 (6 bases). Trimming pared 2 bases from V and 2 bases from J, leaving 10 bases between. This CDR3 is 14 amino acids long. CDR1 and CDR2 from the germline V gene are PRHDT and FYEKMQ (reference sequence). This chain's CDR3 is CASSLKQGPYEQYF. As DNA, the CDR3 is TGTGCCAGCAGCTTAAAACAGGGACCCTACGAGCAGTACTTC.

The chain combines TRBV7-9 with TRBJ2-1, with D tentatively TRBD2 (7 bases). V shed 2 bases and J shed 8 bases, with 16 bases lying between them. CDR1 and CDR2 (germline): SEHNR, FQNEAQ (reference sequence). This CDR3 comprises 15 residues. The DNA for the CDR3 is TGTGCCAGCAGCTTAATGAGGGGGGGCCGTTATGAGCAGTTCTTC. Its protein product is CASSLMRGGRYEQFF.

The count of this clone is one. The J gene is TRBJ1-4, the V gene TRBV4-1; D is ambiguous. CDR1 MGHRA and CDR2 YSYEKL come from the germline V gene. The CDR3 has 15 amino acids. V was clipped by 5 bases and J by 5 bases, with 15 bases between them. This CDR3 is CASSYYSGQNEKLFF. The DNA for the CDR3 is TGCGCCAGCAGCTACTACAGCGGCCAAAATGAAAAACTGTTTTTT.

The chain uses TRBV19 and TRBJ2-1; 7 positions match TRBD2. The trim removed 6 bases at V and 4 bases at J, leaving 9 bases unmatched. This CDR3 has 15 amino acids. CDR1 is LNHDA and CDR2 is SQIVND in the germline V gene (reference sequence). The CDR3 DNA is TGTGCCAGTAGGCCTCTAGCGGAGCTATACAATGAGCAGTTCTTC. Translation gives CASRPLAELYNEQFF. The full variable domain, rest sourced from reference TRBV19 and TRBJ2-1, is DGGITQSPKYLFRKEGQNVTLSCEQNLNHDAMYWYRQDPGQGLRLIYYSQIVNDFQKGDIAEGYSVSREKKESFPLTVTSAQKNPTAFYLCASRPLAELYNEQFFGPGTRLTVL.

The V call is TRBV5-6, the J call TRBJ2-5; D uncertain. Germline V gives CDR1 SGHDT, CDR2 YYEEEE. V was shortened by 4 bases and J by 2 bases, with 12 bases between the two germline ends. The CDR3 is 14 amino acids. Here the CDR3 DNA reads TGTGCCAGCAGCCCAATTAGGATTCAAGAGACCCAGTACTTC. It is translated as CASSPIRIQETQYF. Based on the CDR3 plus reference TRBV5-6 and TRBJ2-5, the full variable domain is DAGVTQSPTHLIKTRGQQVTLRCSPKSGHDTVSWYQQALGQGPQFIFQYYEEEERQRGNFPDRFSGHQFPNYSSELNVNALLLGDSALYLCASSPIRIQETQYFGPGTRLLVL.

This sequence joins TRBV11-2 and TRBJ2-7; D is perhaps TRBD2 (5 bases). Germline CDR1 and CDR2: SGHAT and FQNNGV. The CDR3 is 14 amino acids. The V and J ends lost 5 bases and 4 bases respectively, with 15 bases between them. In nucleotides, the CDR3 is TGTGCCAGCAGCCCCTTCCCCTCGGGGTACGAGCAGTACTTC. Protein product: CASSPFPSGYEQYF. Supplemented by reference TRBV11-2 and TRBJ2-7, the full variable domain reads EAGVAQSPRYKIIEKRQSVAFWCNPISGHATLYWYQQILGQGPKLLIQFQNNGVVDDSQLPKDRFSAERLKGVDSTLKIQPAKLEDSAVYLCASSPFPSGYEQYFGPGTRLTVT.

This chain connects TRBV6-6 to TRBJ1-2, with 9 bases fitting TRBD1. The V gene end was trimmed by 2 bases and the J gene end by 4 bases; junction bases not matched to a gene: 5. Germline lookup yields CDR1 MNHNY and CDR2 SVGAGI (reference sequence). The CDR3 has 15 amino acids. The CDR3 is CASSYQGQGPYGYTF. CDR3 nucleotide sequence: TGTGCCAGCAGTTACCAGGGACAGGGACCCTATGGCTACACCTTC.

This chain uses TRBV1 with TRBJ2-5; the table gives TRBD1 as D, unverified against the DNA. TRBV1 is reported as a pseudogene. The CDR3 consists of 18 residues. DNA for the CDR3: TGCACCAGCAGCCACCTAACCCCCATGACAGGTCATCAAGAGACCCAGTACTTC. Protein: CTSSHLTPMTGHQETQYF.

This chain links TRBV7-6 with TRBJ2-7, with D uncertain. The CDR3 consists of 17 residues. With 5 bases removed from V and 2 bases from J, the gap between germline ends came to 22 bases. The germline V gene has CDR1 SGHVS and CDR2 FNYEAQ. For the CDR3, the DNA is TGTGCCAGCAGCCCACTTCAAGGCCCGGGCCCAGCCTACGAGCAGTACTTC. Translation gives CASSPLQGPGPAYEQYF.

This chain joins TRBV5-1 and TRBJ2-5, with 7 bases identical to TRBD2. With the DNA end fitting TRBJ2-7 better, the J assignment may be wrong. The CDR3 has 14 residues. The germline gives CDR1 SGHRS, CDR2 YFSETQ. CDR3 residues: CASSQWTRAHEQYF. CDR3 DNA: TGCGCCAGCAGCCAATGGACTAGAGCCCACGAGCAGTACTTC.

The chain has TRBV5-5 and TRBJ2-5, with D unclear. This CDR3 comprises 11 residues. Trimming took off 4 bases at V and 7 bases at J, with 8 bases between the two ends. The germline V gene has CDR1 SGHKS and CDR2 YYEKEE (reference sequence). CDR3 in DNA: TGTGCCAGCAGCCTAGGAAGGACCCAGTACTTC. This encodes CASSLGRTQYF.

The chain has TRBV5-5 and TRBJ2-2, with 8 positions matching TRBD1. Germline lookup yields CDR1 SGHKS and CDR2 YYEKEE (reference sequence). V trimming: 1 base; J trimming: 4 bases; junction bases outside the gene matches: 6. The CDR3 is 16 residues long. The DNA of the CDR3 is TGTGCCAGCAGCTTGATCCAGGGGGCAGGCACCGGGGAGCTGTTTTTT. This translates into CASSLIQGAGTGELFF.

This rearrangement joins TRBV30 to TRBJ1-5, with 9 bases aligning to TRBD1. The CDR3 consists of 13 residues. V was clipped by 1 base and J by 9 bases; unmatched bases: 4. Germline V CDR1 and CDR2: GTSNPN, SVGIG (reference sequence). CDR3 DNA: TGTGCCTGGAGTGGGGGACAGGGAGGGCCCCAGCATTTT. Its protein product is CAWSGGQGGPQHF.

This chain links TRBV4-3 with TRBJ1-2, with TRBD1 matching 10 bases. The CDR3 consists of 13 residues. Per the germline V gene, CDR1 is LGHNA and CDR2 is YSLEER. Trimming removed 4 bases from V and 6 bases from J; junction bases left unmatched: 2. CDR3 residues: CASSPGQGDGYTF. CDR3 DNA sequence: TGCGCCAGCAGCCCCGGACAGGGGGATGGCTACACCTTC.

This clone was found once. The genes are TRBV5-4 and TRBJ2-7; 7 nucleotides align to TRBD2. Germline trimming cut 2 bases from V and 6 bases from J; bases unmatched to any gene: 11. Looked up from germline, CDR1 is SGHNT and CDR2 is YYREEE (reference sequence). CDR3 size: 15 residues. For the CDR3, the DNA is TGTGCCAGCAGCTTCGGGACTACCCAAGGCTTCGAGCAGTACTTC. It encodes CASSFGTTQGFEQYF.

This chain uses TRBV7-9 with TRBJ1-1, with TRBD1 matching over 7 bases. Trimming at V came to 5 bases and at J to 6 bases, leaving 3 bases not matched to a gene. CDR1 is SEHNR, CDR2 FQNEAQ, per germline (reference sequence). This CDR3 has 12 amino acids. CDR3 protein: CASSHGTAEAFF. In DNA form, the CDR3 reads TGTGCCAGCAGCCATGGGACAGCTGAAGCTTTCTTT.

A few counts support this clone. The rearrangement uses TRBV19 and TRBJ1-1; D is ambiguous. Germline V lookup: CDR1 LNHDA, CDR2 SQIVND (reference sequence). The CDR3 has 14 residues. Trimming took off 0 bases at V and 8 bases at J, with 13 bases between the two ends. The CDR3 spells CASSIDLETREAFF. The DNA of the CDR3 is TGTGCCAGTAGTATAGATTTGGAGACTAGGGAAGCTTTCTTT.

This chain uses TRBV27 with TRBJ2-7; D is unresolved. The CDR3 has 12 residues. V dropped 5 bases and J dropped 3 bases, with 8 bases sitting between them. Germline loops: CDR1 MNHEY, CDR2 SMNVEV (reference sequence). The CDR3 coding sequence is TGTGCCAGCAGTCCAGGCAGCTACGAGCAGTACTTC. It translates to CASSPGSYEQYF.

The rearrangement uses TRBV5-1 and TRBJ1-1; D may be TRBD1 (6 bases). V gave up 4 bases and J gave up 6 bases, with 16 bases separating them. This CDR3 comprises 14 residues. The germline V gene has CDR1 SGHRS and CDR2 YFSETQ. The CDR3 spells CASSLGTSSAEAFF. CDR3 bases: TGCGCCAGCAGCCTAGGGACATCCTCCGCTGAAGCTTTCTTT.

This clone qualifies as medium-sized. The CDR3 DNA sequence: TGTGCCAGCAGAAGGGTTAGGAACACTGAAGCTTTCTTT. Translated: CASRRVRNTEAFF. V gene TRBV6-1 combines with J gene TRBJ1-1; D uncertain. The CDR3 consists of 13 residues. Per the germline V gene, CDR1 is MNHNS and CDR2 is SASEGT. Trimming removed 6 bases from V and 1 base from J, with 9 bases in between.